The present TCR beta chain was sequenced within a study of control samples from healthy donors and cancer patients. V gave up 2 bases and J gave up 0 bases; unmatched junction bases: 11. CDR3 size: 19 residues. Germline V gene data show CDR1 as SGHVS and CDR2 as FNYEAQ. TCRdb's copy holds only in-frame clones and misses some; the assay was immunoSEQ multiplex PCR. The table shows 95,000 to 120,000 clones, with around 80% occurring only once. The sample was blood. V is TRBV7-6 and J is TRBJ2-1, with TRBD2 matching 9 bases. The clonotype was recovered from a young man in good health. CDR3 bases: TGTGCCAGCAGCTTATTAAGAGCGGGGGGAGGGAACTCCTACAATGAGCAGTTCTTC. Protein product: CASSLLRAGGGNSYNEQFF. Filled out from reference TRBV7-6 and TRBJ2-1, the complete variable domain reads GAGVSQSPRYKVTKRGQDVALRCDPISGHVSLYWYRQALGQGPEFLTYFNYEAQQDKSGLPNDRFSAERPEGSISTLTIQRTEQRDSAMYRCASSLLRAGGGNSYNEQFFGPGTRLTVL.